The source of this TCR beta chain is a study of T-cell memory formation after mild COVID-19. Study results and caveats: Later expanders leaned toward CD4+, whereas clones contracting from day 15 to 85 were balanced CD4/CD8.

5'RACE with constant-segment primers yielded barcoded, UMI-tagged TCR alpha and TCR beta cDNA libraries. TCRdb re-derived calls from the 5' RACE reads in MiXCR, one entry per CDR3 protein. Counted here are about 62,000 distinct CDR3 sequences, about 9.4% occurring once; the ten biggest clones make up approximately 1.1%. Ten or more counts support this clonotype. Its matching antigen is unknown. The sequenced sample consisted of PBMCs or a T cell subset sorted from them (not recorded which). The receptor comes from a man between 18 and 29 years old who had mild COVID-19 (a few samples of this study predate the infection). Cell type and time point are not known.

The CDR3 loop reads CATSPGVSRGGPNEQFF. In DNA, the CDR3 is TGTGCCACCAGTCCCGGCGTTTCTCGCGGGGGGCCGAATGAGCAGTTCTTC. The rearrangement joins TRBV24-1 to TRBJ2-1; 8 nucleotides match TRBD2. Germline V gene lookup returns CDR1 KGHDR and CDR2 SFDVKD. V dropped 6 bases and J dropped 7; count of bases not matched to a gene: 16. CDR3 size: 17 residues.